This TCR beta chain is drawn from a study of beta chain features in type 1 diabetes. For the study at large: No age, gender or cell yield differences were seen between patients and healthy donors. Sorted cells numbering around 100,000,000 were examined across all samples.

Sorted CD4+ subsets: naive, central memory, regulatory, stem cell-like memory (CD45RO/CCR7/CD25/CD127/CD95/CD27 panel). Sorting produced populations that all topped 98% purity. V was clipped by 2 bases and J by 6 bases, with 13 bases between them. There are 14 residues in the CDR3. Germline V lookup: CDR1 SQVTM, CDR2 ANQGSEA. Sequenced material consisted of expressed TCRB transcripts (all of the isolated RNA was reverse transcribed). The protocol was immunoSEQ multiplex PCR, while the TCRdb copy is restricted to in-frame clones and leaves out a portion. This repertoire shows about 200,000 clones, around 9.9% found once; its top ten account for approximately 1.5%.

Sequenced: central memory CD4+ T cells from blood. This sequence was found in a man younger than 30 in good health. The chain carries TRBV29-1 and TRBJ1-4, with D possibly being TRBD1 (6 bases). The CDR3 sequence: CSVETGIGDEKLFF. The CDR3 bases are TGCAGCGTTGAAACAGGGATTGGGGATGAAAAACTGTTTTTT.